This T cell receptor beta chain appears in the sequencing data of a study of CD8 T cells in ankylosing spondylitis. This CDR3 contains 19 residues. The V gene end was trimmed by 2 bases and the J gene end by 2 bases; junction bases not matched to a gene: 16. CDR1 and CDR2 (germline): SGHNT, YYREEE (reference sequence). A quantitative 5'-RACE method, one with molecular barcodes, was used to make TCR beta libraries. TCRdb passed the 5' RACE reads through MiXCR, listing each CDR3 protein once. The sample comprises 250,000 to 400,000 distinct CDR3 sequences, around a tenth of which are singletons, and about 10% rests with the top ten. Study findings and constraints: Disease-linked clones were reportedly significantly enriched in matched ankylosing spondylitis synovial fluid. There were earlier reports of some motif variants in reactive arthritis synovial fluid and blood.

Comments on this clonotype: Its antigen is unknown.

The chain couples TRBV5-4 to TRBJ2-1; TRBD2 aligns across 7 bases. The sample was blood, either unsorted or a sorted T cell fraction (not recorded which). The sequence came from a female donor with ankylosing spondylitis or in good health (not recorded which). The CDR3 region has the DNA TGTGCCAGCAGCTTCAGAGGGGTGTTGGCGGGAGATGCCTACAATGAGCAGTTCTTC. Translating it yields CASSFRGVLAGDAYNEQFF.